This TCR beta chain was sequenced during a study of OX40 agonist ivuxolimab in advanced cancers. As for the study in general: Patients with hepatocellular carcinoma, melanoma, renal cell or head and neck cancer made up the dose-escalation patients. Three patients responded partially, comprising one with hepatocellular carcinoma and two with cutaneous melanoma. General study results and limits: Among the lowest peripheral clonal expansion occurred in 0.1-3.0 mg/kg partial responders. The CD4+ and CD8+ T cells in the blood had expanded clonally by week 6 at 0.1 to 3.0 mg/kg.

Produced via immunoSEQ multiplex PCR; TCRdb's table is partial and in-frame only. The data contain some 68,000 clones, around 89% of them seen just once; the ten biggest clones take up 0.8% to 1.3%. V dropped 2 bases and J dropped 5; count of bases not matched to a gene: 5. CDR3 length: 15 amino acids. Germline assignment: CDR1 SGHDT and CDR2 YYEEEE. On this clone itself: The antigen remains unidentified.

This clonotype was obtained from an adult with an advanced solid tumor such as melanoma, head and neck, liver or kidney cancer. Specimen: CD4+ or CD8+ T cells sorted from blood, collected in a trial of the OX40 agonist ivuxolimab. The V and J genes are TRBV5-6 and TRBJ2-2; 8 bases are shared with TRBD1. The CDR3 DNA is TGTGCCAGCAGCTTAGGACAGGGCGGGACCGGGGAGCTGTTTTTT. It translates to CASSLGQGGTGELFF.